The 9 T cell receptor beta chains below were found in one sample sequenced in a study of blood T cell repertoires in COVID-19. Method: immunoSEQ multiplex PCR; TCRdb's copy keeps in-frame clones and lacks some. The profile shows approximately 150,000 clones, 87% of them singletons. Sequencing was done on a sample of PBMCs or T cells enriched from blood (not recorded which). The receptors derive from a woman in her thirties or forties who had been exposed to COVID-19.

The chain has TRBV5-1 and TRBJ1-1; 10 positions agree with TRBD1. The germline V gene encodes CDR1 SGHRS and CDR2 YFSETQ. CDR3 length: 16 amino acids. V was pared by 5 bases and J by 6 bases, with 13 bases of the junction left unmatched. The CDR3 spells CASRDPDRGYWAEAFF. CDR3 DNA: TGCGCCAGCAGAGATCCGGACAGGGGGTATTGGGCTGAAGCTTTCTTT.

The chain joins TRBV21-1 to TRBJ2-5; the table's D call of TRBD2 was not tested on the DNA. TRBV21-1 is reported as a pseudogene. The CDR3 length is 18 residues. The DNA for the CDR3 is TGTGCCAGCAGCAAAGTCACGGGAGGGTACTTCTCCCAAGAGACCCAGTACTTC. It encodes CASSKVTGGYFSQETQYF.

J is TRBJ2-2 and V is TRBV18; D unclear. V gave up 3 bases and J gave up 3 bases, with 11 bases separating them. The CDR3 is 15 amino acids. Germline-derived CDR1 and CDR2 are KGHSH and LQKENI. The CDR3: CASSPSQGDTGELFF. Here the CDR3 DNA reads TGTGCCAGCTCACCCTCCCAAGGAGACACCGGGGAGCTGTTTTTT. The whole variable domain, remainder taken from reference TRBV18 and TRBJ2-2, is NAGVMQNPRHLVRRRGQEARLRCSPMKGHSHVYWYRQLPEEGLKFMVYLQKENIIDESGMPKERFSAEFPKEGPSILRIQQVVRGDSAAYFCASSPSQGDTGELFFGEGSRLTVL.

In nucleotides, the CDR3 is TGTGCCAGCAGTGCCACAGGGCGCGGGGAGCTGTTTTTT. Its translation is CASSATGRGELFF. This chain joins TRBV6-4 and TRBJ2-2; weak D call: TRBD1 (6 bases). The CDR3 is made up of 13 amino acids. Germline loops: CDR1 MRHNA, CDR2 SNTAGT. V was trimmed by 4 bases and J by 7 bases, leaving 10 bases between them.

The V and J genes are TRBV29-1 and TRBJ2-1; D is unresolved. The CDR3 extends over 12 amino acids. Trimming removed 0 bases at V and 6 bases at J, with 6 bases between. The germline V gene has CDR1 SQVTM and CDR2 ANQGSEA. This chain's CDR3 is CSVEDLSNEQFF. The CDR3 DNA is TGCAGCGTTGAAGATCTGAGCAATGAGCAGTTCTTC.

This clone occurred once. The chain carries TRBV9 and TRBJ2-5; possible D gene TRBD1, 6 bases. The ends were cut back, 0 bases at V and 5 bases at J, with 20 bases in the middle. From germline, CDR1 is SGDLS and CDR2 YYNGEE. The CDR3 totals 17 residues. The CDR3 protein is CASSVASGAGSTETQYF. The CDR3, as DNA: TGTGCCAGCAGCGTAGCTTCAGGGGCGGGTTCTACGGAGACCCAGTACTTC. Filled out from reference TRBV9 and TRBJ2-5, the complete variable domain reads DSGVTQTPKHLITATGQRVTLRCSPRSGDLSVYWYQQSLDQGLQFLIQYYNGEERAKGNILERFSAQQFPDLHSELNLSSLELGDSALYFCASSVASGAGSTETQYFGPGTRLLVL.

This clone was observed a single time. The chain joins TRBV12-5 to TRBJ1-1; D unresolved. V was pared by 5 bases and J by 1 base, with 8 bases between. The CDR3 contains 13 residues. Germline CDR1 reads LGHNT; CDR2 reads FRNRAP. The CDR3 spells CASGLVGNTEAFF. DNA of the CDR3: TGTGCTAGTGGTCTAGTAGGGAACACTGAAGCTTTCTTT.

CDR3 residues: CASSLEATLYGYTF. CDR3 nucleotide sequence: TGTGCCAGCAGCTTAGAGGCCACCCTTTATGGCTACACCTTC. This chain links TRBV11-2 with TRBJ1-2; D is uncertain. CDR1 and CDR2 (germline): SGHAT, FQNNGV. The V end was cut by 0 bases, the J end by 5 bases, with 10 bases between. This CDR3 is 14 amino acids long.

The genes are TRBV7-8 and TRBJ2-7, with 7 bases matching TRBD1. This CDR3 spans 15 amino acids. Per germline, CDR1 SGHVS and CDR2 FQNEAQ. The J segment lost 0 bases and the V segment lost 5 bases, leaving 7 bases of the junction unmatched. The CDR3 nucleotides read TGTGCCAGCAGCCCCCGACAGGGACCCTCCTACGAGCAGTACTTC. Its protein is CASSPRQGPSYEQYF.